Listed below are T cell receptor beta chains from one sample, sequenced in a study of blood T cells in healthy people across ages. TCRdb analysed the 5' RACE reads with MiXCR anew, one entry per CDR3 protein. In the table there are some 1.8 million distinct CDR3 sequences, around 40% of which are singletons. Sequencing input: blood. The receptors shown here come from a human donor in good health. Each CDR3 is given with its conserved first and last residue. The D gene is left open where the match is weak. Size values are once, few and many counts, or a class for expanded clones, and some rows have none.

TRBV5-1	TRBJ1-6	NA	NA	TGCGCCAGCAGTTCACCGGGAACTCCAAATTCACCCCTCCACTTT	CASSSPGTPNSPLHF
TRBV29-1	TRBJ2-5	few	NA	TGCAGCGTTGTAGGGTCAGTGGGTAAGGGAGAGACCCAGTACTTC	CSVVGSVGKGETQYF
TRBV20-1	TRBJ2-5	few	NA	TGCAGTGCTCTTAAACTACAAGAGACCCAGTACTTC	CSALKLQETQYF
TRBV20-1	TRBJ1-2	few	TRBD1	TGCAGTGCTAGAGAGCAGGGGGTCCTTAACTATGGCTACACCTTC	CSAREQGVLNYGYTF
TRBV7-9	TRBJ1-2	NA	TRBD1	TGTGCCAGCAGCTTCTCGGGACAGGGTGATGGCTACACCTTC	CASSFSGQGDGYTF
TRBV7-3	TRBJ2-1	few	TRBD2	TGTGCCAGCAGCCTAACGGGACTAGGCTCCTACAATGAGCAGTTCTTC	CASSLTGLGSYNEQFF
TRBV12-3/TRBV12-4	TRBJ1-4	NA	NA	TGTGCCAGCGCAAAAAATGTGGGGGAAAAACTGTTTTTT	CASAKNVGEKLFF
TRBV27	TRBJ2-5	many	NA	TGTGCCAGCAGCAACCCCAACCAAGAGACCCAGTACTTC	CASSNPNQETQYF
TRBV10-3	TRBJ2-7	few	TRBD1	TGTGCCATCAGTTCGACAGGGGTGGGCTACGAGCAGTACTTC	CAISSTGVGYEQYF
TRBV6-2/TRBV6-3	TRBJ1-4	NA	NA	TGTGCCAGCAGACCCTCGGGGGTCGGAAATGAAAAACTGTTTTTT	CASRPSGVGNEKLFF
TRBV7-9	TRBJ2-2	once	TRBD1	TGTGCCAGCAGCCCCGACAGGGATGCCGGGGAGCTGTTTTTT	CASSPDRDAGELFF
TRBV12-5	TRBJ1-1	NA	NA	TGTGCTAGTGGTTTGGTATTTAGCCTAAAGGGCACTGAAGCTTTCTTT	CASGLVFSLKGTEAFF
TRBV6-1	TRBJ1-1	NA	NA	TGTGCCAGCAGTGAAGCGACGGGTCGTTGGGACACTGAAGCTTTCTTT	CASSEATGRWDTEAFF
TRBV2	TRBJ1-3	NA	NA	TGTGCCAGCAGTCGGGCTCGCTCTGGAAACACCATATATTTT	CASSRARSGNTIYF